The 3 T cell receptor beta chains reported below all come from one sample, sequenced in a study of blood T cell repertoires in COVID-19. TCRdb keeps only in-frame clones here, not all; method: immunoSEQ multiplex PCR. The table records 50,000 or so clones, roughly 80% of them present only once. The sequenced sample consisted of peripheral blood. The receptors here all came from a man aged 40-55 years with acute or convalescent COVID-19.

J is TRBJ1-4 and V is TRBV10-1; no definite D call. Germline CDR1 and CDR2: WNHNN and SYGVQD (reference sequence). Trimming cost V 7 bases and J 0 bases, with 18 bases left between them. This CDR3 comprises 17 residues. The CDR3 reads CASMFGREPATNEKLFF. The CDR3 DNA is TGCGCCAGCATGTTCGGACGGGAGCCCGCAACTAATGAAAAACTGTTTTTT.

CDR3 in amino acids: CASSLPKAGPHNEQFF. Written as DNA, the CDR3 is TGCGCCAGCAGCTTACCCAAAGCGGGGCCCCACAATGAGCAGTTCTTC. This chain joins TRBV5-1 and TRBJ2-1; 7 bases agree with TRBD2. CDR3 length equals 16 residues. The germline V gene has CDR1 SGHRS and CDR2 YFSETQ. V shed 2 bases, J shed 5 bases, and the junction held 10 bases outside the gene matches.

This clone was found a few times. The rearrangement joins TRBV6-5 to TRBJ2-3, with D uncertain. The CDR3 spans 14 residues. Trimming stripped 6 bases from V and 3 bases from J, with 13 bases between. From germline, CDR1 is MNHEY and CDR2 SVGAGI. CDR3 region: CASRLSMRTDTQYF. In nucleotides, the CDR3 is TGTGCCAGCAGATTGAGTATGCGTACAGATACGCAGTATTTT.